This is a list of T cell receptor beta chains from one sample in a study of T cell repertoires in cytomegalovirus infection. TCRdb independently ran MiXCR on the reads; one entry per CDR3 protein. The sample yields roughly 630,000 distinct CDR3 sequences, roughly 26% seen once. Source material: CD8+ T cells from PBMCs. Receptors originate from a human donor in good health (CMV status not recorded). Some clones in this sample may be carry-over from other donors' samples. CDR3s include the opening cysteine and the closing phenylalanine or tryptophan. D genes are given only for firm matches. Expanded clones get a size class; other rows say once, few or many, or leave the size out.

j_call d_call v_call clone_size cdr3_aa cdr3_nt
TRBJ2-1 TRBD2 TRBV10-3 - CAIRTSGGPYNEQFF TGTGCCATCAGGACTAGCGGGGGGCCCTACAATGAGCAGTTCTTC
TRBJ2-2 - TRBV15 few CATTGTGELFF TGTGCCACGACAGGCACCGGGGAGCTGTTTTTT
TRBJ2-3 - TRBV6-6 few CASSYSIGPSPDTQYF TGTGCCAGCAGTTACTCGATTGGCCCAAGTCCAGATACGCAGTATTTT
TRBJ1-5 - TRBV2 few CASFPGPSGPQHF TGTGCCAGTTTCCCGGGACCCTCGGGGCCCCAGCATTTT
TRBJ2-2 - TRBV5-6 few CASSFGRPTGELFF TGTGCCAGCAGCTTCGGCAGGCCGACCGGGGAGCTGTTTTTT
TRBJ1-2 - TRBV7-6 few CASSSEGGVANYGYTF TGTGCCAGCAGCTCTGAAGGGGGTGTAGCTAACTATGGCTACACCTTC
TRBJ2-1 - TRBV6-2/TRBV6-3 - CASSRRVEQFF TGTGCCAGCAGCCGCCGGGTCGAGCAGTTCTTC
TRBJ2-3 - TRBV6-1 - CASSSREPGPQPTDTQYF TGTGCCAGCAGTTCGCGCGAGCCAGGTCCACAACCCACAGATACGCAGTATTTT
TRBJ1-2 - TRBV6-8 - CASSSYYGTKYGNTF TGTGCCAGCAGTTCCTACTACGGGACAAAATATGGCAACACCTTC
TRBJ1-1 - TRBV7-2 many CASSVQGTEAFF TGTGCCAGCAGCGTACAGGGTACTGAAGCTTTCTTT
TRBJ2-5 - TRBV28 many CASSFTSGLKSGTQYF TGTGCCAGCAGCTTTACCTCGGGACTCAAGTCAGGAACCCAGTACTTC
TRBJ2-7 - TRBV2 many CASSVGSSAYEQYF TGTGCCAGCAGTGTGGGCAGTTCCGCCTACGAGCAGTACTTC
TRBJ1-1 TRBD1 TRBV7-2 - CASSLAGPTGGTEAFF TGTGCCAGCAGCTTAGCGGGTCCCACAGGGGGCACTGAAGCTTTCTTT
TRBJ2-2 TRBD2 TRBV6-2/TRBV6-3 many CASSTTSGWTGELFF TGTGCCAGCAGTACGACTAGCGGTTGGACCGGGGAGCTGTTTTTT
TRBJ2-1 - TRBV6-6 - CASSYSSGGTGEQFF TGTGCCAGCAGTTACTCGAGTGGGGGGACGGGTGAGCAGTTCTTC
TRBJ2-2 - TRBV19 few CASSPEVIGELFF TGTGCCAGTAGTCCCGAGGTCATCGGGGAGCTGTTTTTT
TRBJ2-5 TRBD2 TRBV29-1 - CSVEGTSGFPETQYF TGCAGCGTTGAAGGGACTAGCGGGTTCCCAGAGACCCAGTACTTC